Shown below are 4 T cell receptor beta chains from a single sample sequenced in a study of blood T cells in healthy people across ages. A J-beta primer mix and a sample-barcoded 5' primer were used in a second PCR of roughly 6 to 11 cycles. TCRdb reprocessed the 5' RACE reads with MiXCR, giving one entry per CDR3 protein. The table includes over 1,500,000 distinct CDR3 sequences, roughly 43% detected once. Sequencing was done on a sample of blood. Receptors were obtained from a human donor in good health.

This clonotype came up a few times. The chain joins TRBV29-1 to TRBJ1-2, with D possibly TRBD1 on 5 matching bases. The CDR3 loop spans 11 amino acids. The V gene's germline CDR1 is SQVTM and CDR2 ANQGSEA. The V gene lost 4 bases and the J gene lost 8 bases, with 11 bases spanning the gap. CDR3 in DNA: TGCAGCGTTGCCGGGACCAGCGGCTACACCTTC. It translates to CSVAGTSGYTF.

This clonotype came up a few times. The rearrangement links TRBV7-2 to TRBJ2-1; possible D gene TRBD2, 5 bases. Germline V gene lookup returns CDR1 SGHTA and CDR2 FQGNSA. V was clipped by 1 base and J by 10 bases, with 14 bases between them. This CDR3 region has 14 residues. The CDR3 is CASSLGGKLGEQFF. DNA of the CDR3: TGTGCCAGCAGCTTAGGAGGGAAGCTGGGGGAGCAGTTCTTC.

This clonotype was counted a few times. The CDR3 region is CASSSPWGGRTSPYNEQFF. The CDR3 nucleotides are TGTGCCAGCAGCTCTCCCTGGGGGGGGCGAACGAGTCCCTACAATGAGCAGTTCTTC. The chain links TRBV11-1 to TRBJ2-1; tentative D call: TRBD2 (7 bases). CDR1 is SGHAT and CDR2 is FQDESV in the germline V gene (reference sequence). V gave up 4 bases and J gave up 2 bases, with 24 bases separating them. The CDR3 has 19 residues.

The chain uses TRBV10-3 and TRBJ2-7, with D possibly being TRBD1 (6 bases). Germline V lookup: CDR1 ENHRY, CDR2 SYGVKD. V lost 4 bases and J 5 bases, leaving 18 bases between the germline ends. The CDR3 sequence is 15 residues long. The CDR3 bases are TGTGCCATCAGTGGGGCCAGGGGATCAAAGGACGAGCAGTACTTC. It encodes CAISGARGSKDEQYF.